This note documents a single T cell receptor beta chain sequence. Its antigen is unidentified. The data are from a study of T-cell reconstitution after alpha-beta-depleted transplantation in children. Study outcomes and limitations: At day 60, the high TCRbeta diversity found in some patients originated from recipient T cells and thymic progenitors that had survived. Roughly two months post-transplant, alpha-beta T cells reportedly originated from several hundred graft clones that had expanded.

Preparing the TCRbeta library involved the use of unique molecular identifiers. TCRdb re-analysed the PCR reads in MiXCR, keeping a single row per CDR3 protein. The data hold around 200,000 distinct CDR3 sequences, with around a sixth observed a single time. The receptor was isolated from a male patient aged 2-15 years who had a stem cell transplant for acute lymphoblastic leukemia, so the T cells may come from the graft donor. The material was PBMCs, mostly from graft donor cells, obtained 360 days after TCRalphabeta/CD19-depleted stem cell transplant.

In nucleotides, the CDR3 is TGTGCCAGCAGGTCAACAGGGGTCCTCTACGAGCAGTACTTC. Translating it yields CASRSTGVLYEQYF. The rearrangement uses TRBV5-5 and TRBJ2-7; 7 positions match TRBD1. The germline V gene encodes CDR1 SGHKS and CDR2 YYEKEE (reference sequence). J lost 3 bases, V lost 5 bases, and 8 bases had no gene match. The CDR3 contains 14 residues.